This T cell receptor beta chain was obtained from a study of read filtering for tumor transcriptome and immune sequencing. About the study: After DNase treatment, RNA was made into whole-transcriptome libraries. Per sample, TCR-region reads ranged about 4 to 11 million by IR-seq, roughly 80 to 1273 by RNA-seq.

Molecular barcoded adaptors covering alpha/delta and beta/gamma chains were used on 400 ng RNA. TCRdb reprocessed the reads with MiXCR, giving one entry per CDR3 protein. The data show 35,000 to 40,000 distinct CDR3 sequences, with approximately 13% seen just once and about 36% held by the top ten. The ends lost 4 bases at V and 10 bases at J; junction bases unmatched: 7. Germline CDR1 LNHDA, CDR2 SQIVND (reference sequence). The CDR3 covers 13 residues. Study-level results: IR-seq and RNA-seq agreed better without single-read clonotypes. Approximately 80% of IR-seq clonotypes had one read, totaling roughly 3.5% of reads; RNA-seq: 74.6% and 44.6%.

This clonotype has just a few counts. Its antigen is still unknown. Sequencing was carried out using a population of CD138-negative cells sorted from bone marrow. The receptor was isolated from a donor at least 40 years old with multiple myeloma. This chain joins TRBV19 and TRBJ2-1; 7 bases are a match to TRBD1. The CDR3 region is CASSTTGAGEQFF. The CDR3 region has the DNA TGTGCCAGTAGTACAACAGGGGCTGGCGAGCAGTTCTTC.